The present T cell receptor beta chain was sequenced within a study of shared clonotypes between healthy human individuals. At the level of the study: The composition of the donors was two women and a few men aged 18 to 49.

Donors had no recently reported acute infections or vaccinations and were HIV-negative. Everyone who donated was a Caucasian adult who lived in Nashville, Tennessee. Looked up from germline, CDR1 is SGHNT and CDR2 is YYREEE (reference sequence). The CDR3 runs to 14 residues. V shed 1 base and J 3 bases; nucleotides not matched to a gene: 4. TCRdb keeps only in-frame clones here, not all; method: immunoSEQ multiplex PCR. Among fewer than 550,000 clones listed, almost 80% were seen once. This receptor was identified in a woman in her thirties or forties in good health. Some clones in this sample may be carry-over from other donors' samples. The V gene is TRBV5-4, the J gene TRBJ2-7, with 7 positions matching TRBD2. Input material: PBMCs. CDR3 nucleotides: TGTGCCAGCAGCTTGCGGGGGGTCCACTACGAGCAGTACTTC. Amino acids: CASSLRGVHYEQYF. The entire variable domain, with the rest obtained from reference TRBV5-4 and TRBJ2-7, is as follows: ETGVTQSPTHLIKTRGQQVTLRCSSQSGHNTVSWYQQALGQGPQFIFQYYREEENGRGNFPPRFSGLQFPNYSSELNVNALELDDSALYLCASSLRGVHYEQYFGPGTRLTVT.